This T cell receptor (beta chain) was obtained from a study of blood T cell repertoires in COVID-19. The CDR3 is 15 amino acids. Some clones are missing from TCRdb's copy, which holds only in-frame ones; the method was immunoSEQ multiplex PCR. The table lists fewer than 200,000 clones, around 90% of them singletons. This clonotype was obtained from a woman between 18 and 30 years old who had recovered from COVID-19. J is TRBJ1-3 and V is TRBV21-1. TRBV21-1 counts as a pseudogene. The sequenced sample was PBMCs or T cells enriched from blood (not recorded which). CDR3 nucleotides: TGTGCCAGCAGCAAAAGCTCGGGGTTCGGAAACACCATATATTTT. It translates to CASSKSSGFGNTIYF.